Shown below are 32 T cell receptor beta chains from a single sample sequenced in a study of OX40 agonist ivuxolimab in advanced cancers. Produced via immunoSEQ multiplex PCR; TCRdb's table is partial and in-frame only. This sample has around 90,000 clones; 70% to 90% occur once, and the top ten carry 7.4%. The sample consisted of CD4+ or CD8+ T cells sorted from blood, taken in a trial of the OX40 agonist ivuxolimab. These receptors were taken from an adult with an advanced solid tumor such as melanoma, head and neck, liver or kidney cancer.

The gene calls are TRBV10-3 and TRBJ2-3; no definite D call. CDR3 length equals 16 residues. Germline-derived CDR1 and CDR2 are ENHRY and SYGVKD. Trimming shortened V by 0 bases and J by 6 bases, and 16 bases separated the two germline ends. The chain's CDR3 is CAISESGPREIDTQYF. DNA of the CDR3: TGTGCCATCAGTGAGTCAGGGCCCCGAGAGATCGATACGCAGTATTTT.

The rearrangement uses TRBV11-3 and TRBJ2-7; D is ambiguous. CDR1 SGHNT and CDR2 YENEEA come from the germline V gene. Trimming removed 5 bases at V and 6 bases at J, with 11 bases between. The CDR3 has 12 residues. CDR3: CASSQTTPEQYF. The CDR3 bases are TGTGCCAGCAGCCAAACGACACCCGAGCAGTACTTC.

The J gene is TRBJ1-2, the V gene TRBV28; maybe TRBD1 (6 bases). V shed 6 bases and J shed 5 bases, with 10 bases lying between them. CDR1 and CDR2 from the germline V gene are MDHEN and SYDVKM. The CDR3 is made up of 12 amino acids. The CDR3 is CASSSTGYGYTF. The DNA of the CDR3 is TGTGCCAGCAGCTCGACAGGATATGGCTACACCTTC.

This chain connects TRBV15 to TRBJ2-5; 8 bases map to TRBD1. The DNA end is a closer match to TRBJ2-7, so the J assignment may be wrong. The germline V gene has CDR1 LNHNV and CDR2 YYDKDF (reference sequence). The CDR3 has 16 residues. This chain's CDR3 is CATSSGPTRQGSEQYF. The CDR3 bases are TGTGCCACCAGCAGCGGTCCAACGAGACAGGGGTCCGAGCAGTACTTC.

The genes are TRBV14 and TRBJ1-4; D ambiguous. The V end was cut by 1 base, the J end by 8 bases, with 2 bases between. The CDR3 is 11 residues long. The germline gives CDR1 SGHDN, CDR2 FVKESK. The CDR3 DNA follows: TGTGCCAGCAGCCAAGCGGAAAAACTGTTTTTT. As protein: CASSQAEKLFF.

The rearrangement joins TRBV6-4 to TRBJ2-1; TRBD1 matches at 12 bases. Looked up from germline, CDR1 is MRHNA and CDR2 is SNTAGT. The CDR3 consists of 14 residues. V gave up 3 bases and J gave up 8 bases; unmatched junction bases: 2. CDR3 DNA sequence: TGTGCCAGCAGTGAGGGGACAGGGGGCCATGAGCAGTTCTTC. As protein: CASSEGTGGHEQFF.

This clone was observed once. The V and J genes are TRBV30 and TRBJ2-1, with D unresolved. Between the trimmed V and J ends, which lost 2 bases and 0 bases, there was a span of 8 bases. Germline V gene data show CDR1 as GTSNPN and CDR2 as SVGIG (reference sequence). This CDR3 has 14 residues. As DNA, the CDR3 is TGTGCCTGGAGTATAGCAGACTCCTACAATGAGCAGTTCTTC. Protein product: CAWSIADSYNEQFF.

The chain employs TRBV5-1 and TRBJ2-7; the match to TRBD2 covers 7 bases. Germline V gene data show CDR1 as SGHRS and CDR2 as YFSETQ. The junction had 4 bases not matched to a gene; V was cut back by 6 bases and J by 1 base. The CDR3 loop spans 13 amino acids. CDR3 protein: CASTWGGSYEQYF. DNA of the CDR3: TGCGCCAGCACCTGGGGAGGGTCCTACGAGCAGTACTTC.

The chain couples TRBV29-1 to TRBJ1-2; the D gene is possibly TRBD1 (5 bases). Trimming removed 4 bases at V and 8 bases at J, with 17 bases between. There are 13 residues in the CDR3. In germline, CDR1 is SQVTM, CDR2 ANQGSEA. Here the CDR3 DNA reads TGCAGCGTTGCAAACCGGGACTTAACAGGCTACACCTTC. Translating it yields CSVANRDLTGYTF.

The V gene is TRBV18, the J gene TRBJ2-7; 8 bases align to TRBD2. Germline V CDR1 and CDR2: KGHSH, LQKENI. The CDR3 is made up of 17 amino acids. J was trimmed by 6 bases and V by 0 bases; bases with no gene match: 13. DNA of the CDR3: TGTGCCAGCTCACCACCCCAGGTCGGGAGGGCCAATTCCGAGCAGTACTTC. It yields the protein CASSPPQVGRANSEQYF.

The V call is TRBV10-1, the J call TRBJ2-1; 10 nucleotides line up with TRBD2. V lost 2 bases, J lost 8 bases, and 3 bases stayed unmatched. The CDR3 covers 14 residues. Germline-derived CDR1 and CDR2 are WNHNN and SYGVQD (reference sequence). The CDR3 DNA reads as TGCGCCAGCAGTGAGCTAGCGGGAGCTGATGAGCAGTTCTTC. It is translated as CASSELAGADEQFF.

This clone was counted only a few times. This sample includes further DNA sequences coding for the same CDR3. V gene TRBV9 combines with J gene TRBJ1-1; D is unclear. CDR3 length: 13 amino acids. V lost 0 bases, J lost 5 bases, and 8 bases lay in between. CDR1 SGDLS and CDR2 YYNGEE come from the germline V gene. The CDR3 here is CASSVDRVTEAFF. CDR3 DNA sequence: TGTGCCAGCAGCGTAGATCGGGTAACTGAAGCTTTCTTT.

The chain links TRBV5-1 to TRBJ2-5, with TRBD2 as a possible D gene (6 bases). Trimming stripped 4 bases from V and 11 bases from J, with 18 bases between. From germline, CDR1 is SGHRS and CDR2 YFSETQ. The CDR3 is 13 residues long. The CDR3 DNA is TGCGCCAGCAGCCCCGGGACTCCCGCCAGGCAGTACTTC. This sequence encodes CASSPGTPARQYF.

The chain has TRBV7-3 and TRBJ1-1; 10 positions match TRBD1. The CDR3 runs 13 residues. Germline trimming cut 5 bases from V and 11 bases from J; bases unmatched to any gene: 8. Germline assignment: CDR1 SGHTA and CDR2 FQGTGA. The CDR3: CASSLGQGVEAFF. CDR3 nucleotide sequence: TGTGCCAGCAGCCTCGGACAGGGGGTAGAGGCTTTCTTT.

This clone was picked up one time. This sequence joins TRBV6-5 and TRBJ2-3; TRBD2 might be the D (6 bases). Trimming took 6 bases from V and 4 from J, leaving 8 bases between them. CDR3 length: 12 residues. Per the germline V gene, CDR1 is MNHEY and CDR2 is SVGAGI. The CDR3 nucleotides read TGTGCCAGCAGGGGGGGTCCAGATACGCAGTATTTT. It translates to CASRGGPDTQYF.

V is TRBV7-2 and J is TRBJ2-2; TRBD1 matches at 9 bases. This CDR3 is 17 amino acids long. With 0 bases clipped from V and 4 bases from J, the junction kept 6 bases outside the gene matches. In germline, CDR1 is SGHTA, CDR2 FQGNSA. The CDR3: CASSLAGTGFSTGELFF. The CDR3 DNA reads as TGTGCCAGCAGCTTAGCCGGGACAGGGTTTTCCACCGGGGAGCTGTTTTTT.

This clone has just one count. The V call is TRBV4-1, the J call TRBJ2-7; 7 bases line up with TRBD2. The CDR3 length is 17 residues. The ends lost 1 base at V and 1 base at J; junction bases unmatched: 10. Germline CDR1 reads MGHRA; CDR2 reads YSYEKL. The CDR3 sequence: CASSQGWGGGPSYEQYF. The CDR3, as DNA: TGCGCCAGCAGCCAAGGTTGGGGGGGAGGGCCTTCCTACGAGCAGTACTTC.

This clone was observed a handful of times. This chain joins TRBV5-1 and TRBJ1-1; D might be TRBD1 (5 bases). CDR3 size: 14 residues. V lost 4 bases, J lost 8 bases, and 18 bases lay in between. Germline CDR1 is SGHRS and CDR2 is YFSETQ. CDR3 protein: CASSVGLTEVEAFF. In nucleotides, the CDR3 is TGCGCCAGCAGCGTGGGACTAACAGAGGTGGAAGCTTTCTTT.

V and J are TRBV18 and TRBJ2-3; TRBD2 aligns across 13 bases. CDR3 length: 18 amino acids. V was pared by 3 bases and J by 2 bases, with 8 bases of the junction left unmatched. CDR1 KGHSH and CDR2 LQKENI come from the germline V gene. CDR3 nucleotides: TGTGCCAGCTCACCGGCTAGGACTAGCGGGAGTAACACAGATACGCAGTATTTT. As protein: CASSPARTSGSNTDTQYF. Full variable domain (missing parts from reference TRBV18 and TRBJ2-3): NAGVMQNPRHLVRRRGQEARLRCSPMKGHSHVYWYRQLPEEGLKFMVYLQKENIIDESGMPKERFSAEFPKEGPSILRIQQVVRGDSAAYFCASSPARTSGSNTDTQYFGPGTRLTVL.

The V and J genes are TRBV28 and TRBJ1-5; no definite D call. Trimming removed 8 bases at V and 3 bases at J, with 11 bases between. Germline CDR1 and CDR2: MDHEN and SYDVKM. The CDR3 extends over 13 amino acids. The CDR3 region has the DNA TGTGCCAGCCTCGGCCAGAACAATCAGCCCCAGCATTTT. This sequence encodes CASLGQNNQPQHF.

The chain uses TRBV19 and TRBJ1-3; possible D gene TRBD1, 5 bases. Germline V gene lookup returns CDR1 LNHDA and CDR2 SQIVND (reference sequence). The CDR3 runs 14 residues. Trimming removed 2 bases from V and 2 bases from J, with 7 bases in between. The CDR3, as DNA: TGTGCCAGTAGTATAATGGGGGCTGGAAACACCATATATTTT. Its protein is CASSIMGAGNTIYF.

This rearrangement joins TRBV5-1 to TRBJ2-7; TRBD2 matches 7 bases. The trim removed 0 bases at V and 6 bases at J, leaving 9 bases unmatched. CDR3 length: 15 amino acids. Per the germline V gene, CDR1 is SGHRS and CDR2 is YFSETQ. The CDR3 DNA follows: TGCGCCAGCAGCTTGGCCGCGGGACTACCTCCCGAGCAGTACTTC. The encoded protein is CASSLAAGLPPEQYF. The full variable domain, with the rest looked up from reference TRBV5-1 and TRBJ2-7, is KAGVTQTPRYLIKTRGQQVTLSCSPISGHRSVSWYQQTPGQGLQFLFEYFSETQRNKGNFPGRFSGRQFSNSRSEMNVSTLELGDSALYLCASSLAAGLPPEQYFGPGTRLTVT.

The chain's CDR3 is CAWSLTLNTEAFF. DNA of the CDR3: TGTGCCTGGAGCCTGACACTGAACACTGAAGCTTTCTTT. The rearrangement uses TRBV30 and TRBJ1-1; no definite D call. The V end lost 3 bases, the J end lost 0 bases, and 8 bases lay between the germline ends. The germline gives CDR1 GTSNPN, CDR2 SVGIG (reference sequence). There are 13 residues in the CDR3.

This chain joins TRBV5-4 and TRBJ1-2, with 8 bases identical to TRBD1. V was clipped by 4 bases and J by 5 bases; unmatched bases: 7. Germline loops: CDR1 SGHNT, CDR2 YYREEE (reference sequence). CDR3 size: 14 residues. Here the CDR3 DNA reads TGTGCCAGCAGCCCAGGGGGCGTTTGGTATGGCTACACCTTC. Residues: CASSPGGVWYGYTF.

The CDR3 nucleotides read TGTGCCATCAGTGGGGGGACTAGCTTCTCTGGGGCCAACGTCCTGACTTTC. This sequence encodes CAISGGTSFSGANVLTF. The rearrangement joins TRBV10-3 to TRBJ2-6; 9 bases are a match to TRBD2. Germline CDR1 reads ENHRY; CDR2 reads SYGVKD. The J segment lost 0 bases and the V segment lost 4 bases, leaving 4 bases of the junction unmatched. This CDR3 has 17 residues.

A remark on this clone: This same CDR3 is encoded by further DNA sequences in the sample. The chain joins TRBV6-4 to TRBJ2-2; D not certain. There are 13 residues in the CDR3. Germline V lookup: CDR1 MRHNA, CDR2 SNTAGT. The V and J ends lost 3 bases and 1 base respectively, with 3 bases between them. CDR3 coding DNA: TGTGCCAGCAGTGAAGGGAACACCGGGGAGCTGTTTTTT. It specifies CASSEGNTGELFF.

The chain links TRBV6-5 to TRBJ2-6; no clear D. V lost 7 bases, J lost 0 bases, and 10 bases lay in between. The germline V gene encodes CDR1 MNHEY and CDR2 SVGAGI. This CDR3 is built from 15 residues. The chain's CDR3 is CASNPTISGANVLTF. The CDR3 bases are TGTGCCAGCAACCCCACTATCTCTGGGGCCAACGTCCTGACTTTC.

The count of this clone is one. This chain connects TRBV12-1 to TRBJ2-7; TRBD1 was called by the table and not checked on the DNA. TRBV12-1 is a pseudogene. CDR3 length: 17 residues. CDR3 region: CASSFALTGGCSYEQYF. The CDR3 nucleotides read TGTGCCAGCAGCTTTGCTCTGACAGGGGGATGCTCCTACGAGCAGTACTTC.

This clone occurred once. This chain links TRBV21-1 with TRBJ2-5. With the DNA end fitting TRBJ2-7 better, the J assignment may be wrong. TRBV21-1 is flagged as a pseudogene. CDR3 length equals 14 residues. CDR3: CASSLRDGADEQYF. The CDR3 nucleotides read TGTGCCAGCAGCCTCCGGGACGGTGCGGACGAGCAGTACTTC.

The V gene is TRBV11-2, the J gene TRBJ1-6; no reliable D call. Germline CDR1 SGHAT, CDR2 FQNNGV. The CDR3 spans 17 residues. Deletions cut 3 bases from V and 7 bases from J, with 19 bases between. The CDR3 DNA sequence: TGTGCCAGCAGCTTCTCCCTACAGCGCCTTCCAAATTCACCCCTCCACTTT. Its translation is CASSFSLQRLPNSPLHF.

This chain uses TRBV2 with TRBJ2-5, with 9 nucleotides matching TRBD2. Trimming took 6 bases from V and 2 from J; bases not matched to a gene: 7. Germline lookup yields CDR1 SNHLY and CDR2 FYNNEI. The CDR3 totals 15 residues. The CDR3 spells CASRREGQLQETQYF. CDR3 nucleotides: TGTGCCAGCAGGCGGGAGGGACAGCTGCAAGAGACCCAGTACTTC. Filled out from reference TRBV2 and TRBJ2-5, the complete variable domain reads EPEVTQTPSHQVTQMGQEVILRCVPISNHLYFYWYRQILGQKVEFLVSFYNNEISEKSEIFDDQFSVERPDGSNFTLKIRSTKLEDSAMYFCASRREGQLQETQYFGPGTRLLVL.

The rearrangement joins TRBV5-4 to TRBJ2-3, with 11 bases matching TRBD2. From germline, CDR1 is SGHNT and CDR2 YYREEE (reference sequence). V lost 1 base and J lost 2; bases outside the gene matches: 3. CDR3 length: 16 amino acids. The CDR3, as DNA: TGTGCCAGCAGCTTGACTAGCGGGAGTAACACAGATACGCAGTATTTT. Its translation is CASSLTSGSNTDTQYF.